This entry lists 5 T cell receptor beta chains sequenced from one sample in a study of OX40 agonist ivuxolimab in advanced cancers. This table comes from immunoSEQ multiplex PCR, and its TCRdb copy is limited to in-frame clones, with some not included. The sample has 20,000 to 25,000 clones; approximately 88% are singletons. The sample in question was CD4+ or CD8+ T cells sorted from blood, obtained in a trial of the OX40 agonist ivuxolimab. These receptors were taken from an adult with an advanced solid tumor such as melanoma, head and neck, liver or kidney cancer.

The chain carries TRBV25-1 and TRBJ1-2; 11 bases map to TRBD1. This CDR3 is 17 amino acids long. Per the germline V gene, CDR1 is MGHDK and CDR2 is SYGVNS. V lost 3 bases to trimming and J lost 3 bases; unmatched junction nucleotides: 9. CDR3 coding DNA: TGTGCCAGCAGTGAGCTTATAGGACAGGGGGCGTACTATGGCTACACCTTC. Its translation: CASSELIGQGAYYGYTF.

This clone appeared once. The V call is TRBV7-6, the J call TRBJ2-7; D ambiguous. Trimming pared 6 bases from V and 2 bases from J, leaving 17 bases between. Germline CDR1 SGHVS, CDR2 FNYEAQ. CDR3 length: 15 residues. The CDR3 here is CASSYGLGQPYEQYF. In DNA, the CDR3 is TGTGCCAGCAGTTACGGTTTAGGGCAGCCCTACGAGCAGTACTTC.

The rearrangement joins TRBV14 to TRBJ2-1, with 9 positions matching TRBD1. Looked up from germline, CDR1 is SGHDN and CDR2 is FVKESK. Trimming cost V 4 bases and J 5 bases; bases outside gene matches: 12. CDR3 size: 17 residues. CDR3 residues: CASSPPSGTGSNNEQFF. The CDR3 DNA follows: TGTGCCAGCAGCCCACCCTCCGGGACAGGGAGTAACAATGAGCAGTTCTTC.

V is TRBV19 and J is TRBJ2-1; D unresolved. This CDR3 spans 14 amino acids. Germline CDR1 reads LNHDA; CDR2 reads SQIVND (reference sequence). Trimming left V 6 bases short and J 4 bases short, with 13 bases between. CDR3 sequence: CASRDLEVYNEQFF. CDR3 nucleotide sequence: TGTGCCAGTAGAGACCTTGAAGTTTACAATGAGCAGTTCTTC.

The V call is TRBV7-8, the J call TRBJ2-1, with 11 bases matching TRBD2. This CDR3 has 15 amino acids. The trim removed 3 bases at V and 8 bases at J, leaving 6 bases unmatched. Germline V CDR1 and CDR2: SGHVS, FQNEAQ. Here the CDR3 reads CASSFTSGSRDEQFF. The CDR3 DNA follows: TGTGCCAGCAGCTTTACTAGCGGGAGTAGGGATGAGCAGTTCTTC.